A single sample gave rise to the 29 T cell receptor beta chains below, sequenced in a study of response to subunit inactivated influenza vaccine. MiXCR was run by TCRdb on the RT-PCR reads, yielding one entry per CDR3 protein. The sample holds about 520,000 distinct CDR3 sequences, about 7.2% seen once. Material: PBMCs from blood, obtained 23 to 25 months after vaccination. These receptors originate from a man aged 45-69 years who received an inactivated influenza vaccine.

The chain combines TRBV6-5 with TRBJ2-1; 14 bases are shared with TRBD2. Unmatched junction bases numbered 1, after V lost 0 bases and J lost 6 bases. Germline V gene lookup returns CDR1 MNHEY and CDR2 SVGAGI. CDR3 length: 16 amino acids. CDR3 nucleotide sequence: TGTGCCAGCAGTTACTCGGGACTAGCGGGAGTCAATGAGCAGTTCTTC. Protein sequence: CASSYSGLAGVNEQFF.

The CDR3 here is CASSPKGQFVTEAFF. The CDR3 region has the DNA TGCGCCAGCAGCCCCAAGGGACAGTTTGTTACTGAAGCTTTCTTT. The chain couples TRBV4-3 to TRBJ1-1; 7 bases align to TRBD1. Germline CDR1 and CDR2: LGHNA and YSLEER. This CDR3 has 15 residues. J was trimmed by 5 bases and V by 4 bases; bases with no gene match: 10.

This clonotype was detected many times. CDR3 DNA sequence: TGTGCCAGCAGCTTAATTCGAGGGGAGACTGAAGCTTTCTTT. The encoded protein is CASSLIRGETEAFF. The chain carries TRBV7-2 and TRBJ1-1; D is perhaps TRBD1 (5 bases). This CDR3 has 14 amino acids. Germline loops: CDR1 SGHTA, CDR2 FQGNSA. V was clipped by 2 bases and J by 5 bases, with 12 bases between them.

This clonotype was seen more than once but under ten times. The chain carries TRBV27 and TRBJ1-1; D perhaps matches TRBD1 (5 bases). Trimming shortened V by 7 bases and J by 5 bases, and 14 bases separated the two germline ends. This CDR3 is built from 13 residues. Looked up from germline, CDR1 is MNHEY and CDR2 is SMNVEV (reference sequence). CDR3 in amino acids: CASTGRVGTEAFF. In DNA, the CDR3 is TGTGCCAGCACTGGCAGGGTTGGGACTGAAGCTTTCTTT.

Ten or more counts support this clonotype. The rearrangement uses TRBV5-6 and TRBJ2-1, with TRBD2 identical over 9 bases. This CDR3 is 19 amino acids long. J gave up 4 bases and V 0 bases, and 14 bases lay outside the gene matches. Per germline, CDR1 SGHDT and CDR2 YYEEEE. CDR3 region: CASSLVEWRTSVVYNEQFF. In nucleotides, the CDR3 is TGTGCCAGCAGCTTGGTTGAGTGGAGGACTAGCGTAGTATACAATGAGCAGTTCTTC.

CDR3 region: CASRTGQGFDYEQYF. The CDR3 DNA sequence: TGTGCCAGCAGGACAGGACAGGGGTTTGACTACGAGCAGTACTTC. This rearrangement joins TRBV2 to TRBJ2-7; 9 bases fit TRBD1. The germline V gene encodes CDR1 SNHLY and CDR2 FYNNEI. This CDR3 region has 15 residues. Trimming at V came to 6 bases and at J to 3 bases, leaving 9 bases not matched to a gene.

The table lists this clonotype with a few counts. This chain links TRBV7-2 with TRBJ2-5; 8 bases are shared with TRBD2. Germline CDR1 is SGHTA and CDR2 is FQGNSA. This CDR3 is built from 15 residues. Trimming took 5 bases from V and 5 from J; bases not matched to a gene: 10. The CDR3 DNA reads TGTGCCAGCAGCACCCAAGCGGGAGTCAGGGAGACCCAGTACTTC. Protein sequence: CASSTQAGVRETQYF.

This chain connects TRBV7-9 to TRBJ2-5; D possibly corresponds to TRBD1 (5 bases). CDR1 and CDR2 (germline): SEHNR, FQNEAQ (reference sequence). Trimming stripped 3 bases from V and 0 bases from J, with 8 bases between. CDR3 length: 14 amino acids. The CDR3 DNA follows: TGTGCCAGCAGCTTTCGACAGAACCAAGAGACCCAGTACTTC. The encoded protein is CASSFRQNQETQYF.

This clonotype was recorded a few times. The rearrangement joins TRBV28 to TRBJ1-6, with 11 bases identical to TRBD1. The CDR3 is 15 amino acids. With V trimmed by 6 bases and J by 8 bases, 6 bases remained unmatched. Germline V gene data show CDR1 as MDHEN and CDR2 as SYDVKM. For the CDR3, the DNA is TGTGCCAGCAGCCCCGGGACAGGGGGTGATTCACCCCTCCACTTT. Its translation is CASSPGTGGDSPLHF.

The chain is built from TRBV20-1 and TRBJ2-3; maybe TRBD2 (6 bases). The V gene lost 3 bases and the J gene lost 2 bases, with 18 bases spanning the gap. Germline lookup yields CDR1 DFQATT and CDR2 SNEGSKA (reference sequence). This CDR3 spans 16 amino acids. The CDR3 DNA sequence: TGCAGTGCTAGGGAACCAGCGGGTCCCTCCACAGATACGCAGTATTTT. Protein product: CSAREPAGPSTDTQYF.

This clonotype was detected a few times. The gene calls are TRBV7-2 and TRBJ2-5, with D possibly matching TRBD1 (5 bases). CDR3 length: 13 amino acids. Trimming shortened V by 5 bases and J by 4 bases, and 11 bases separated the two germline ends. Germline CDR1 is SGHTA and CDR2 is FQGNSA. For the CDR3, the DNA is TGTGCCAGCAGCCCAGGGTATGGAGAGACCCAGTACTTC. As protein: CASSPGYGETQYF.

Ten or more counts support this clonotype. CDR3 nucleotides: TGTGCCAGCAGTTTAAGTTGGCTGTCCTACGAGCAGTACTTC. This sequence encodes CASSLSWLSYEQYF. The V call is TRBV12-3 or TRBV12-4, the J call TRBJ2-7; the D is unclear. The ends were cut back, 2 bases at V and 1 base at J, with 9 bases in the middle. This CDR3 comprises 14 residues.

This clonotype has at least ten counts. V is TRBV4-1 and J is TRBJ2-1, with 8 bases that match TRBD2. Germline V gene lookup returns CDR1 MGHRA and CDR2 YSYEKL. This CDR3 spans 16 amino acids. Trimming removed 1 base from V and 5 bases from J; junction bases left unmatched: 7. This CDR3 is CASSQVLSSGHNEQFF. In nucleotides, the CDR3 is TGCGCCAGCAGCCAAGTGCTGTCTAGCGGGCACAATGAGCAGTTCTTC.

This clonotype was counted many times. V usage is TRBV28 and J usage is TRBJ1-5; TRBD1 might be the D (5 bases). CDR3 length equals 13 residues. With 4 bases removed from V and 5 bases from J, the gap between germline ends came to 9 bases. Germline CDR1 is MDHEN and CDR2 is SYDVKM. The DNA for the CDR3 is TGTGCCAGCAGTTCGACAGCATATCAGCCCCAGCATTTT. It encodes CASSSTAYQPQHF.

This clonotype has only a few counts. Here the CDR3 reads CASSEPVGITNEKLFF. The DNA of the CDR3 is TGTGCCAGCAGTGAACCCGTGGGGATTACTAATGAAAAACTGTTTTTT. The rearrangement uses TRBV6-1 and TRBJ1-4; D call uncertain. Germline CDR1 MNHNS, CDR2 SASEGT. Trimming removed 2 bases at V and 2 bases at J, with 12 bases between. The length of the CDR3 is 16 residues.

The chain links TRBV12-3 or TRBV12-4 to TRBJ1-5; the D gene is possibly TRBD1 (6 bases). Trimming left V 5 bases short and J 6 bases short, with 11 bases between. The CDR3 is 13 residues long. This CDR3 is CASSQTGFQPQHF. In DNA, the CDR3 is TGTGCCAGCAGTCAAACAGGGTTTCAGCCCCAGCATTTT.

This clonotype has a handful of counts. The chain links TRBV30 to TRBJ1-5; D not certain. V lost 0 bases and J lost 2, with 8 bases in between. This CDR3 spans 14 amino acids. Germline-derived CDR1 and CDR2 are GTSNPN and SVGIG (reference sequence). CDR3 residues: CAWSVLKGNQPQHF. The CDR3 coding sequence is TGTGCCTGGAGTGTACTGAAGGGCAATCAGCCCCAGCATTTT.

This clonotype has just a few counts. The chain combines TRBV5-5 with TRBJ2-3; 7 nucleotides match TRBD2. V shed 4 bases, J shed 8 bases, and the junction held 10 bases outside the gene matches. The CDR3 spans 14 residues. Germline CDR1 is SGHKS and CDR2 is YYEKEE (reference sequence). The CDR3 region is CASSPGKRDVTQYF. In nucleotides, the CDR3 is TGTGCCAGCAGCCCCGGTAAGCGGGACGTTACGCAGTATTTT.

At least ten counts were recorded for this clonotype. The J gene is TRBJ2-2, the V gene TRBV4-3, with TRBD1 matching over 11 bases. CDR1 is LGHNA and CDR2 is YSLEER in the germline V gene. Trimming at V came to 3 bases and at J to 5 bases, leaving 2 bases not matched to a gene. The CDR3 is 15 amino acids. CDR3 in DNA: TGCGCCAGCAGCCAGGGGGACAGGGGGACCGGGGAGCTGTTTTTT. This codes for CASSQGDRGTGELFF.

V and J are TRBV5-5 and TRBJ2-3; D is undetermined. The V end was cut by 4 bases, the J end by 5 bases, with 11 bases between. CDR1 is SGHKS and CDR2 is YYEKEE in the germline V gene (reference sequence). This CDR3 region has 13 residues. CDR3 protein: CASSPKGLDTQYF. The CDR3 nucleotides are TGTGCCAGCAGCCCAAAGGGATTAGATACGCAGTATTTT.

This clonotype turned up a few times. V and J are TRBV2 and TRBJ1-5; 7 nucleotides align to TRBD1. J gave up 7 bases and V 7 bases, and 13 bases lay outside the gene matches. This CDR3 contains 15 residues. The V gene's germline CDR1 is SNHLY and CDR2 FYNNEI. The CDR3 DNA is TGTGCCAGCATTCCTGAAAGGGGGCAGGGGCAGCCCCAGCATTTT. As protein: CASIPERGQGQPQHF. The complete variable domain, with remaining parts taken from reference TRBV2 and TRBJ1-5, reads EPEVTQTPSHQVTQMGQEVILRCVPISNHLYFYWYRQILGQKVEFLVSFYNNEISEKSEIFDDQFSVERPDGSNFTLKIRSTKLEDSAMYFCASIPERGQGQPQHFGDGTRLSIL.

This clonotype was detected a few times. The V call is TRBV4-3, the J call TRBJ1-4; 7 bases are shared with TRBD1. The CDR3 has 13 amino acids. Germline V gene sequence: CDR1 LGHNA, CDR2 YSLEER. V was clipped by 5 bases and J by 7 bases; unmatched bases: 4. The CDR3 loop reads CASSTQGFEKLFF. Written as DNA, the CDR3 is TGCGCCAGCAGCACACAGGGGTTTGAAAAACTGTTTTTT.

This clonotype was recorded a few times. The gene calls are TRBV11-1 and TRBJ2-7; 8 nucleotides match TRBD2. The CDR3 has 15 amino acids. Losses at the gene ends were 5 bases for V and 2 bases for J; bases not matched to a gene: 8. CDR1 is SGHAT and CDR2 is FQDESV in the germline V gene (reference sequence). This chain's CDR3 is CASSRPRGGAYEQYF. CDR3 DNA sequence: TGTGCCAGCAGCCGTCCCCGGGGGGGTGCCTACGAGCAGTACTTC.

The rearrangement joins TRBV7-8 to TRBJ2-1, with D possibly called TRBD1 or TRBD2 (5 bases each). The CDR3 contains 16 residues. Trimming pared 0 bases from V and 5 bases from J, leaving 14 bases between. CDR1 and CDR2 (germline): SGHVS, FQNEAQ. The CDR3, as DNA: TGTGCCAGCAGCTTAGCTCCGCCAGGGAGAGACAATGAGCAGTTCTTC. Protein sequence: CASSLAPPGRDNEQFF.

This clonotype appeared a few times. The chain joins TRBV7-2 to TRBJ2-7; 7 nucleotides agree with TRBD1. Germline assignment: CDR1 SGHTA and CDR2 FQGNSA. The CDR3 has 15 amino acids. The junction had 11 bases not matched to a gene; V was cut back by 5 bases and J by 4 bases. This chain's CDR3 is CASSLPDRVRYEQYF. CDR3 nucleotides: TGTGCCAGCAGCCTACCCGACAGGGTTCGGTACGAGCAGTACTTC.

This clonotype occurred a few times. The genes are TRBV6-2 or TRBV6-3 and TRBJ2-7; a weak D match, TRBD1 (5 bases). The CDR3 contains 15 residues. Germline V gives CDR1 MNHEY, CDR2 SVGEGT. The V and J ends lost 5 bases and 1 base respectively, with 15 bases between them. The CDR3 spells CASSQQGRVSYEQYF. The CDR3 region has the DNA TGTGCCAGCAGTCAGCAGGGCCGGGTGTCCTACGAGCAGTACTTC.

This clonotype was seen more than once but under ten times. The chain joins TRBV7-2 to TRBJ2-7; 13 bases line up with TRBD2. Germline assignment: CDR1 SGHTA and CDR2 FQGNSA. The CDR3 runs to 15 residues. V lost 5 bases and J lost 6; bases outside the gene matches: 7. The CDR3 DNA reads TGTGCCAGCAGCGCCGGACTAGCGGGAGTCTTCGAGCAGTACTTC. This encodes CASSAGLAGVFEQYF.

This clonotype was observed a few times. This rearrangement joins TRBV29-1 to TRBJ2-3; D is uncertain. Trimming removed 5 bases at V and 10 bases at J, with 13 bases between. The germline V gene has CDR1 SQVTM and CDR2 ANQGSEA. This CDR3 contains 11 residues. This CDR3 is CSVPSSPAQYF. CDR3 nucleotides: TGCAGCGTTCCCTCTTCTCCTGCGCAGTATTTT.

The sample holds a few counts of this clonotype. This sequence joins TRBV7-2 and TRBJ2-5; D tentatively fits TRBD1 or TRBD2 (5 bases each). Between the trimmed V and J ends, which lost 5 bases and 4 bases, there was a span of 14 bases. The CDR3 runs 14 residues. CDR1 is SGHTA and CDR2 is FQGNSA in the germline V gene. The CDR3 sequence is CASSQRVGGETQYF. CDR3 in DNA: TGTGCCAGCAGCCAAAGGGTTGGGGGAGAGACCCAGTACTTC. The whole variable domain, remainder taken from reference TRBV7-2 and TRBJ2-5, is GAGVSQSPSNKVTEKGKDVELRCDPISGHTALYWYRQSLGQGLEFLIYFQGNSAPDKSGLPSDRFSAERTGGSVSTLTIQRTQQEDSAVYLCASSQRVGGETQYFGPGTRLLVL.